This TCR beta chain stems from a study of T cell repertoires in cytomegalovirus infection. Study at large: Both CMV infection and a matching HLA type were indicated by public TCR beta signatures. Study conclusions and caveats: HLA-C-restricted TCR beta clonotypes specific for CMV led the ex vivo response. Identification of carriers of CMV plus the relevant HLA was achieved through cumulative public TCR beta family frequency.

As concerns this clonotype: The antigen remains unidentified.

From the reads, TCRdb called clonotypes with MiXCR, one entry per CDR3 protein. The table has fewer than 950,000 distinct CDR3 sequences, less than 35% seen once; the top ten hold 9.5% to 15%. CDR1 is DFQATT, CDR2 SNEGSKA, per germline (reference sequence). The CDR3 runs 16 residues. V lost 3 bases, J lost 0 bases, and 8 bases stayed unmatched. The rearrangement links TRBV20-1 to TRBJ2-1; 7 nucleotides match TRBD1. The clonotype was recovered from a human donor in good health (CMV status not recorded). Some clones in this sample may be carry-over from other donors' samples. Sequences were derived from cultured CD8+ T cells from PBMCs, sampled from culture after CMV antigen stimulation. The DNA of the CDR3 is TGCAGTGCTAGCCAACAGGGGAAGGGCTCCTACAATGAGCAGTTCTTC. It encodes CSASQQGKGSYNEQFF.